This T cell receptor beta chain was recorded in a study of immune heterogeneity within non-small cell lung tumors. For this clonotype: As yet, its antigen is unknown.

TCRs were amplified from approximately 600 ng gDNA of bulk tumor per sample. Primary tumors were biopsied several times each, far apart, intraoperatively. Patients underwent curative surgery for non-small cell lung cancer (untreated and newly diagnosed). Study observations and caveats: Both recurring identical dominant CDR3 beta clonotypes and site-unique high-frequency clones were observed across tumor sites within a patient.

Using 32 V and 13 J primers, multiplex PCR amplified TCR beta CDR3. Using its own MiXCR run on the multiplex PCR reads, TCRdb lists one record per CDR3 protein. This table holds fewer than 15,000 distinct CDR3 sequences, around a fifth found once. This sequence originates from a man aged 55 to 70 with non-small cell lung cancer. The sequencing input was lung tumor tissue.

This chain's CDR3 is CSAQGRYLGLAGYNEQFF. The CDR3 DNA reads as TGCAGTGCCCAGGGGAGGTATCTGGGGCTAGCGGGCTACAATGAGCAGTTCTTC. The genes are TRBV20-1 and TRBJ2-1; 8 bases line up with TRBD2. The CDR3 runs 18 residues. Unmatched junction bases numbered 19, after V lost 6 bases and J lost 3 bases. Germline V gives CDR1 DFQATT, CDR2 SNEGSKA (reference sequence).